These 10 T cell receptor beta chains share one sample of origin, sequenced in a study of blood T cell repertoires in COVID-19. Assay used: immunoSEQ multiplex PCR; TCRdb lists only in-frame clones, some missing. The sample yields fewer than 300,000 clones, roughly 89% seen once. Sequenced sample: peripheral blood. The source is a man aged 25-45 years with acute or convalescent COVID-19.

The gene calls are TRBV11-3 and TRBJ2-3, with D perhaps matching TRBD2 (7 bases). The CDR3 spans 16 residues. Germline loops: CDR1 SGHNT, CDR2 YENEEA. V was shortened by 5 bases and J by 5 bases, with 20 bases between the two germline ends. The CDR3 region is CASSNPAGKGVDTQYF. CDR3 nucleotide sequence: TGTGCCAGCAGCAATCCAGCGGGAAAGGGGGTAGATACGCAGTATTTT. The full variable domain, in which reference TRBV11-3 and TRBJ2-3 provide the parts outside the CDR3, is EAGVVQSPRYKIIEKKQPVAFWCNPISGHNTLYWYLQNLGQGPELLIRYENEEAVDDSQLPKDRFSAERLKGVDSTLKIQPAELGDSAVYLCASSNPAGKGVDTQYFGPGTRLTVL.

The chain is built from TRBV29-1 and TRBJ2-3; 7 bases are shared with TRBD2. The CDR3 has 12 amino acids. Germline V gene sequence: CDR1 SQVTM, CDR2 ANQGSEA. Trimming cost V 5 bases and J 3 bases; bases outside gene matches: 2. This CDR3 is CSVLGGTDTQYF. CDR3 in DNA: TGCAGCGTTCTGGGGGGGACAGATACGCAGTATTTT.

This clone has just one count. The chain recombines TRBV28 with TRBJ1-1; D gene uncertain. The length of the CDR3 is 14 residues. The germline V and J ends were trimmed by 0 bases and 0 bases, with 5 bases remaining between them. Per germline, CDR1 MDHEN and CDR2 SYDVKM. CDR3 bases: TGTGCCAGCAGTTTATGGAGATTGAACACTGAAGCTTTCTTT. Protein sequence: CASSLWRLNTEAFF.

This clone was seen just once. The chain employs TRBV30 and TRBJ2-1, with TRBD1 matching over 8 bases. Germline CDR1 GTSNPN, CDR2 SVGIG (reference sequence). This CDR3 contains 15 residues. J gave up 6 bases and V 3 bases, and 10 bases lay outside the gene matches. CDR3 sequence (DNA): TGTGCCTGGAGCCGGGACAGGTCCTTCCCCAATGAGCAGTTCTTC. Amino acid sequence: CAWSRDRSFPNEQFF. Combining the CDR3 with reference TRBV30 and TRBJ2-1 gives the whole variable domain SQTIHQWPATLVQPVGSPLSLECTVEGTSNPNLYWYRQAAGRGLQLLFYSVGIGQISSEVPQNLSASRPQDRQFILSSKKLLLSDSGFYLCAWSRDRSFPNEQFFGPGTRLTVL.

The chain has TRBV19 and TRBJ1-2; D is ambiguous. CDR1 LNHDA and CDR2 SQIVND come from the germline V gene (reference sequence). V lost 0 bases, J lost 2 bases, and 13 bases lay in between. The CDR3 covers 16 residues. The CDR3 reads CASSIDHQVTNYGYTF. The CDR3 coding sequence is TGTGCCAGTAGTATAGATCACCAGGTAACAAACTATGGCTACACCTTC.

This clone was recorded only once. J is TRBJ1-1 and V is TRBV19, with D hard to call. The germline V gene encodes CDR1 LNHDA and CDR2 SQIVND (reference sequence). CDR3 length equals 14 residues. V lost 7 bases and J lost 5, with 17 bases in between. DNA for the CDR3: TGTGCCAGTACCATCCAGGATCGTTGGACTGAAGCTTTCTTT. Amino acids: CASTIQDRWTEAFF.

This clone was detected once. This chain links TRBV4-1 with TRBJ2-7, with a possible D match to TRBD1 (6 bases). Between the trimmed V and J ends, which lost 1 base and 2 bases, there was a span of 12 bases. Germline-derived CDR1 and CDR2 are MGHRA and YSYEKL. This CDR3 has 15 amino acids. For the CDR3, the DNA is TGCGCCAGCAGCCAAGTAAGGGACATGCCCTACGAGCAGTACTTC. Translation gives CASSQVRDMPYEQYF.

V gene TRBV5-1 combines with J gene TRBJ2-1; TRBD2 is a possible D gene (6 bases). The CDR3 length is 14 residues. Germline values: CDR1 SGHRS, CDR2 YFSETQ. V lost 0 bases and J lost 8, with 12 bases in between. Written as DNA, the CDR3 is TGCGCCAGCAGCTTGGGCCAGGGACTCTATGAGCAGTTCTTC. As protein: CASSLGQGLYEQFF. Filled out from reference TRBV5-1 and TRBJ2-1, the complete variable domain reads KAGVTQTPRYLIKTRGQQVTLSCSPISGHRSVSWYQQTPGQGLQFLFEYFSETQRNKGNFPGRFSGRQFSNSRSEMNVSTLELGDSALYLCASSLGQGLYEQFFGPGTRLTVL.

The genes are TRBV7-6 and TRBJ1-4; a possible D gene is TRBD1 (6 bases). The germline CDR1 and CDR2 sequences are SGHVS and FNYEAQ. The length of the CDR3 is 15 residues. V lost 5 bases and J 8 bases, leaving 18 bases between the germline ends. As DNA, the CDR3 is TGTGCCAGCAGCGGAAGTGTCTACAGGGACGAAAAACTGTTTTTT. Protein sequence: CASSGSVYRDEKLFF.

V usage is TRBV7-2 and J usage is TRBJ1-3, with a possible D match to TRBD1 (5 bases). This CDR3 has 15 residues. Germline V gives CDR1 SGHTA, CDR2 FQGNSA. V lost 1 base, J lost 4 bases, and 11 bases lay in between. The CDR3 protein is CASSLDGAAGNTIYF. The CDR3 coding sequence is TGTGCCAGCAGCTTAGATGGGGCAGCCGGAAACACCATATATTTT.